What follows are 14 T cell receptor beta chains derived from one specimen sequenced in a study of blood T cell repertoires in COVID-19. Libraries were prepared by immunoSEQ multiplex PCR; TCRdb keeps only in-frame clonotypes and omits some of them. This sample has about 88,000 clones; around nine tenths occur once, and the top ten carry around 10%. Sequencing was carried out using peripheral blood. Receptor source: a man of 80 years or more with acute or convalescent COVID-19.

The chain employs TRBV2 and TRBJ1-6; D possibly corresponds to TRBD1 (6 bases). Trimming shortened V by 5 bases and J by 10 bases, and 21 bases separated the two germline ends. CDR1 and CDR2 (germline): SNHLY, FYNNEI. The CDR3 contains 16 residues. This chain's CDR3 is CASSSVGGGRRSPLHF. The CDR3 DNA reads TGTGCCAGCAGTTCGGTCGGGGGGGGCCGTCGCTCACCCCTCCACTTT.

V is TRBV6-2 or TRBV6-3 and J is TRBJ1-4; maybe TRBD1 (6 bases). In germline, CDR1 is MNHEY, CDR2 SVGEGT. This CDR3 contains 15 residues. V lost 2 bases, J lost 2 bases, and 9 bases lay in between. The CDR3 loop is CASSYTGRTNEKLFF. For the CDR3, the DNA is TGTGCCAGCAGTTACACAGGGCGGACTAATGAAAAACTGTTTTTT.

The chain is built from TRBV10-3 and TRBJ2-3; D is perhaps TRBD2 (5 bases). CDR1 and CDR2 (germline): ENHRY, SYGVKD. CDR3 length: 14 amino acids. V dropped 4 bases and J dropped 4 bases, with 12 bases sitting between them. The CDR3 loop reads CAISVWEPPDTQYF. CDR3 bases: TGTGCCATCAGTGTTTGGGAGCCCCCAGATACGCAGTATTTT.

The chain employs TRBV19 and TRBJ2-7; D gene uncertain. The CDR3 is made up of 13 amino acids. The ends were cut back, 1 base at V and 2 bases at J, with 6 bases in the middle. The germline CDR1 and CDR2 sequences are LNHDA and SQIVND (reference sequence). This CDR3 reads CASSIAGPYEQYF. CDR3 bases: TGTGCCAGTAGTATAGCGGGTCCCTACGAGCAGTACTTC. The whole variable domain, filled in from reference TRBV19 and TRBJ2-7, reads DGGITQSPKYLFRKEGQNVTLSCEQNLNHDAMYWYRQDPGQGLRLIYYSQIVNDFQKGDIAEGYSVSREKKESFPLTVTSAQKNPTAFYLCASSIAGPYEQYFGPGTRLTVT.

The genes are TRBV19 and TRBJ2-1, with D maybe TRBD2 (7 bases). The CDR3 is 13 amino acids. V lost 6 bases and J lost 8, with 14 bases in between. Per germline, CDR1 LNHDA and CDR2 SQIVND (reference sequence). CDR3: CASSVGGGYEQFF. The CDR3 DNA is TGTGCCAGTAGCGTGGGGGGGGGCTATGAGCAGTTCTTC.

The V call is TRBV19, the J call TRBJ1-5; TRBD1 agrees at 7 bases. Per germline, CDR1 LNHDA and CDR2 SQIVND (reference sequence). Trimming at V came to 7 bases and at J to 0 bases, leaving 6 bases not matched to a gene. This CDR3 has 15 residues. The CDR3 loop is CASTGTVHSNQPQHF. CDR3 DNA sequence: TGTGCCAGTACTGGGACAGTTCATAGCAATCAGCCCCAGCATTTT.

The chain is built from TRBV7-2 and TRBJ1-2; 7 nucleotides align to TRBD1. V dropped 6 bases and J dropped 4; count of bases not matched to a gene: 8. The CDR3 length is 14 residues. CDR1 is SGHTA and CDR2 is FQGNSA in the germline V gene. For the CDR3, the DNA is TGTGCCAGCAGTCAAACCGGGACAGCCTATGGCTACACCTTC. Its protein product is CASSQTGTAYGYTF.

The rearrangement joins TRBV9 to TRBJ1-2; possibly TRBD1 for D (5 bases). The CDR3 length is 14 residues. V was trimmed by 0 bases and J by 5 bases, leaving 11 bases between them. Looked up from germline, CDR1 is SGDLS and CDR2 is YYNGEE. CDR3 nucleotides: TGTGCCAGCAGCGTAGAAGGGGCGTATTATGGCTACACCTTC. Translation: CASSVEGAYYGYTF.

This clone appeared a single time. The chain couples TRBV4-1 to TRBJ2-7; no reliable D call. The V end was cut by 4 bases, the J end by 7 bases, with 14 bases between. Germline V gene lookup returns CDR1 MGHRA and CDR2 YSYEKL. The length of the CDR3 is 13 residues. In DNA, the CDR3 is TGCGCCAGCAGCCCCCTTCACACGGAGGAGCAGTACTTC. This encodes CASSPLHTEEQYF.

This CDR3 reads CASSLAGQGEQPQHF. The DNA for the CDR3 is TGTGCCAGCAGCTTAGCAGGGCAGGGGGAACAGCCCCAGCATTTT. The chain links TRBV7-2 to TRBJ1-5; 7 nucleotides agree with TRBD1. Per the germline V gene, CDR1 is SGHTA and CDR2 is FQGNSA. This CDR3 is built from 15 residues. J lost 7 bases, V lost 0 bases, and 6 bases had no gene match.

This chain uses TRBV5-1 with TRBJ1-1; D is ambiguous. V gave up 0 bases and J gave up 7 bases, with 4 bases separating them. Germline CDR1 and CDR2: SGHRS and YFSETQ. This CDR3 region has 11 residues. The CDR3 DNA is TGCGCCAGCAGCTTGGGAGTTGAAGCTTTCTTT. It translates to CASSLGVEAFF.

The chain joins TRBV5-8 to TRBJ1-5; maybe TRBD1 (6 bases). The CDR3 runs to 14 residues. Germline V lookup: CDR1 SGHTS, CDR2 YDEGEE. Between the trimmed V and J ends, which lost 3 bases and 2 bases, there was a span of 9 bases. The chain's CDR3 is CASSWDTGNQPQHF. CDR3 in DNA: TGTGCCAGCAGCTGGGACACCGGCAATCAGCCCCAGCATTTT.

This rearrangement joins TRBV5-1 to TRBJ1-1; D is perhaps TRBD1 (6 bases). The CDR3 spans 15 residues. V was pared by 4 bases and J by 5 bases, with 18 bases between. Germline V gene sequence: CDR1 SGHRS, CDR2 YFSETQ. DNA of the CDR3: TGCGCCAGCAGCCTCAATCAGGGGAGTGGAACTGAAGCTTTCTTT. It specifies CASSLNQGSGTEAFF.

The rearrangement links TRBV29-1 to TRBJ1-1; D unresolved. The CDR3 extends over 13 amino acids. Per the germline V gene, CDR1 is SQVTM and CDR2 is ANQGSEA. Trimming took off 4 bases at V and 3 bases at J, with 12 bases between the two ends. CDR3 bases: TGCAGCGTTGTTCGAGGATGGGACACTGAAGCTTTCTTT. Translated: CSVVRGWDTEAFF.